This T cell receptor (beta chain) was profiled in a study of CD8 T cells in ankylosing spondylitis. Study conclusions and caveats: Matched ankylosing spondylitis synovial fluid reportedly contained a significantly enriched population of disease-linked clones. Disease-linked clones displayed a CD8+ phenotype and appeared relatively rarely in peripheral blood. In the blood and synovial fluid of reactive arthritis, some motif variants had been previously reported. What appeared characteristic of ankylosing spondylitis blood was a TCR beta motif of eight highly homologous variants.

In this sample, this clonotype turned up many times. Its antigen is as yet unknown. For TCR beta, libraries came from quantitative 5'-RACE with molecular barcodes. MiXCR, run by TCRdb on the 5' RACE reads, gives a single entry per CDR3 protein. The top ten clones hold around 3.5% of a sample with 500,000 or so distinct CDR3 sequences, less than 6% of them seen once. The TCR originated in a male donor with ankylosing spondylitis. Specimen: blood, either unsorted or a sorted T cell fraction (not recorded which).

The CDR3 spells CASRPEGQPQHF. The CDR3, as DNA: TGTGCCAGCCGCCCGGAGGGTCAGCCCCAGCATTTT. The rearrangement links TRBV6-6 to TRBJ1-5, with unresolved D. The CDR3 sequence is 12 residues long. Per germline, CDR1 MNHNY and CDR2 SVGAGI (reference sequence). Trimming removed 8 bases at V and 6 bases at J, with 11 bases between.